Listed here are 27 T cell receptor beta chains from one sample, sequenced in a study of T cell responses to AZD1222 COVID-19 vaccine (dated by TCRdb to the early 2020s). Receptors were amplified or captured by the immunoSEQ multiplex PCR assay. The immuneACCESS repertoire file appears here via TCRdb, limited to in-frame rearrangements. These files lack a portion of the clones; in checked studies, under half of the deficit traces to unresolved V genes, and the cause of the others is not known. This sample gives tens of thousands of clones in total; approximately 90% of them show up just once. The top ten clones comprise roughly 5.5% of the sample. This sample's time point label indicates: baseline before first vaccination. The meaning of the sample's treatment or condition label: meningococcal conjugate vaccine given as trial control. Sample: peripheral blood, taken on day 0 of MenACWY control vaccination. Receptors originate from an adult in good health.

In its sample, this clone was seen a few times. The CDR3 DNA reads as TGTGCCAGCAGCTTAGGGGGCCGCGACGGGAGCTCCTACGAGCAGTACTTC. This gives the protein CASSLGGRDGSSYEQYF. The rearrangement joins TRBV5-6 to TRBJ2-7, with D maybe TRBD1 (7 bases). Looked up from germline, CDR1 is SGHDT and CDR2 is YYEEEE. This CDR3 comprises 17 residues. Trimming stripped 2 bases from V and 0 bases from J, with 18 bases between.

The chain has TRBV18 and TRBJ1-5; D is ambiguous. The V gene lost 3 bases and the J gene lost 0 bases, with 9 bases spanning the gap. CDR1 is KGHSH, CDR2 LQKENI, per germline. The CDR3 has 15 residues. CDR3 sequence (DNA): TGTGCCAGCTCACCCCCGCGGTCTAGCAATCAGCCCCAGCATTTT. It specifies CASSPPRSSNQPQHF.

The rearrangement links TRBV28 to TRBJ2-7, with D unresolved. V was cut by 5 bases and J by 6 bases, with 8 bases left in between. CDR1 MDHEN and CDR2 SYDVKM come from the germline V gene. The CDR3 loop spans 11 amino acids. CDR3: CASSGLSEQYF. DNA of the CDR3: TGTGCCAGCAGTGGCCTGAGCGAGCAGTACTTC.

This chain joins TRBV7-8 and TRBJ2-1; 11 bases are a match to TRBD2. CDR3 length: 17 amino acids. The ends lost 5 bases at V and 0 bases at J; junction bases unmatched: 6. Germline V lookup: CDR1 SGHVS, CDR2 FQNEAQ. For the CDR3, the DNA is TGTGCCAGCAGCACGGATGGGACTAGCGGCTCCTACAATGAGCAGTTCTTC. Translation gives CASSTDGTSGSYNEQFF. Together with reference TRBV7-8 and TRBJ2-1, the CDR3 gives the full variable domain: GAGVSQSPRYKVAKRGQDVALRCDPISGHVSLFWYQQALGQGPEFLTYFQNEAQLDKSGLPSDRFFAERPEGSVSTLKIQRTQQEDSAVYLCASSTDGTSGSYNEQFFGPGTRLTVL.

V is TRBV27 and J is TRBJ2-1, with D perhaps matching TRBD2 (7 bases). CDR1 is MNHEY and CDR2 is SMNVEV in the germline V gene (reference sequence). V lost 7 bases and J lost 9, with 19 bases in between. CDR3 size: 14 residues. CDR3 DNA sequence: TGTGCCAGCACCCTGGGGGCGGGAGTAGGTGAGCAGTTCTTC. As protein: CASTLGAGVGEQFF.

The V gene is TRBV2, the J gene TRBJ1-5, with 7 bases matching TRBD1. Germline V gene data show CDR1 as SNHLY and CDR2 as FYNNEI. The CDR3 sequence is 15 residues long. The J segment lost 3 bases and the V segment lost 6 bases, leaving 8 bases of the junction unmatched. CDR3 loop: CASSRDRPFNQPQHF. As DNA, the CDR3 is TGTGCCAGCAGCCGGGACAGACCTTTCAATCAGCCCCAGCATTTT. Looking up the rest from reference TRBV2 and TRBJ1-5 gives the full variable domain: EPEVTQTPSHQVTQMGQEVILRCVPISNHLYFYWYRQILGQKVEFLVSFYNNEISEKSEIFDDQFSVERPDGSNFTLKIRSTKLEDSAMYFCASSRDRPFNQPQHFGDGTRLSIL.

In DNA, the CDR3 is TGTGCCAGCAGCGCCTCCGGGACAGGGGCGTTCGGGGAGCTGTTTTTT. Translated: CASSASGTGAFGELFF. The gene calls are TRBV9 and TRBJ2-2; 10 positions agree with TRBD1. The CDR3 totals 16 residues. Germline CDR1 is SGDLS and CDR2 is YYNGEE. With 3 bases clipped from V and 7 bases from J, the junction kept 9 bases outside the gene matches.

The CDR3 is CASSFSLTDEQYF. Here the CDR3 DNA reads TGTGCCAGCAGCTTCTCCCTTACGGACGAGCAGTACTTC. The chain combines TRBV5-6 with TRBJ2-7; D ambiguous. Per germline, CDR1 SGHDT and CDR2 YYEEEE. V shed 2 bases and J shed 5 bases, with 11 bases lying between them. The CDR3 extends over 13 amino acids. Supplemented by reference TRBV5-6 and TRBJ2-7, the full variable domain reads DAGVTQSPTHLIKTRGQQVTLRCSPKSGHDTVSWYQQALGQGPQFIFQYYEEEERQRGNFPDRFSGHQFPNYSSELNVNALLLGDSALYLCASSFSLTDEQYFGPGTRLTVT.

The chain carries TRBV12-3 or TRBV12-4 and TRBJ2-3; the D is unclear. Trimming removed 2 bases from V and 6 bases from J, with 3 bases in between. This CDR3 is 11 amino acids long. CDR3 DNA: TGTGCCAGCAGTTTATCTGATACGCAGTATTTT. This encodes CASSLSDTQYF.

The rearrangement uses TRBV29-1 and TRBJ2-7; D might be TRBD1 (6 bases). The CDR3 is 13 residues long. Germline values: CDR1 SQVTM, CDR2 ANQGSEA. Trimming stripped 3 bases from V and 6 bases from J, with 15 bases between. CDR3 in amino acids: CSVDSGPRGEQYF. In DNA form, the CDR3 reads TGCAGCGTTGACAGTGGCCCCAGGGGCGAGCAGTACTTC.

The J gene is TRBJ2-1, the V gene TRBV28; either TRBD1 or TRBD2 may supply D (5 bases each). The CDR3 is made up of 13 amino acids. The V end was cut by 7 bases, the J end by 5 bases, with 12 bases between. The germline V gene has CDR1 MDHEN and CDR2 SYDVKM. The CDR3 coding sequence is TGTGCCAGCACCGGGGCGCAGGACAATGAGCAGTTCTTC. The encoded protein is CASTGAQDNEQFF.

V usage is TRBV6-5 and J usage is TRBJ2-7, with no clear D. The CDR3 has 11 amino acids. CDR1 and CDR2 from the germline V gene are MNHEY and SVGAGI. Trimming pared 6 bases from V and 7 bases from J, leaving 10 bases between. The CDR3, as DNA: TGTGCCAGCAGGACCCTCGGGGAGCAGTACTTC. Amino acids: CASRTLGEQYF.

This clone has only a few counts. The rearrangement links TRBV28 to TRBJ1-1; 10 bases match TRBD1. CDR1 and CDR2 from the germline V gene are MDHEN and SYDVKM. The CDR3 loop spans 13 amino acids. The junction had 0 bases not matched to a gene; V was cut back by 5 bases and J by 3 bases. The chain's CDR3 is CASSGQGDTEAFF. DNA for the CDR3: TGTGCCAGCAGTGGACAGGGGGACACTGAAGCTTTCTTT.

This rearrangement joins TRBV28 to TRBJ1-1; no reliable D call. Germline CDR1 is MDHEN and CDR2 is SYDVKM. The CDR3 is 12 residues long. The germline V and J ends were trimmed by 6 bases and 5 bases, with 10 bases remaining between them. The CDR3 bases are TGTGCCAGCAGCTCCCGGCCTACTGAAGCTTTCTTT. This codes for CASSSRPTEAFF.

This chain joins TRBV14 and TRBJ1-1, with D unresolved. V lost 0 bases, J lost 9 bases, and 8 bases lay in between. Germline CDR1 is SGHDN and CDR2 is FVKESK. The CDR3 runs to 12 residues. The CDR3 nucleotides read TGTGCCAGCAGCCAAGATAGGATTAAAGCTTTCTTT. Amino acid sequence: CASSQDRIKAFF.

This sequence joins TRBV21-1 and TRBJ2-1; the D segment call TRBD2 is taken from the table without a DNA check. TRBV21-1 is given as a pseudogene. The CDR3 contains 19 residues. The CDR3 sequence: CASSTQTSGRARGVNEQFF. The CDR3 coding sequence is TGTGCCAGCAGCACTCAGACTAGCGGGAGGGCCAGAGGTGTGAATGAGCAGTTCTTC.

This chain links TRBV29-1 with TRBJ2-5, with TRBD1 matching 11 bases. This CDR3 is 15 amino acids long. The junction had 3 bases not matched to a gene; V was cut back by 1 base and J by 2 bases. Germline V gene lookup returns CDR1 SQVTM and CDR2 ANQGSEA. CDR3 in amino acids: CSVEGGDRGQETQYF. The CDR3 DNA follows: TGCAGCGTTGAAGGCGGGGACAGGGGGCAAGAGACCCAGTACTTC.

The chain is built from TRBV5-6 and TRBJ1-1, with unresolved D. Trimming left V 0 bases short and J 3 bases short, with 9 bases between. Looked up from germline, CDR1 is SGHDT and CDR2 is YYEEEE. The CDR3 extends over 14 amino acids. The CDR3 nucleotides read TGTGCCAGCAGCTTGGCGTATTTGGACACTGAAGCTTTCTTT. Translated, it gives CASSLAYLDTEAFF.

The chain combines TRBV9 with TRBJ1-5; 7 bases are a match to TRBD1. The CDR3 covers 15 residues. After removal of 4 bases from V and 2 bases from J, the junction contained 6 bases not matched to a gene. CDR1 and CDR2 from the germline V gene are SGDLS and YYNGEE. This CDR3 is CASSLGQAGNQPQHF. CDR3 coding DNA: TGTGCCAGCAGCCTAGGACAGGCCGGCAATCAGCCCCAGCATTTT.

The V gene is TRBV5-1, the J gene TRBJ2-7, with 13 bases fitting TRBD2. The CDR3 contains 15 residues. The J segment lost 7 bases and the V segment lost 1 base, leaving 5 bases of the junction unmatched. The V gene's germline CDR1 is SGHRS and CDR2 YFSETQ. CDR3: CASSLTSGGAGEQYF. The CDR3 nucleotides read TGCGCCAGCAGCTTGACTAGCGGGGGGGCTGGAGAGCAGTACTTC.

The chain recombines TRBV28 with TRBJ1-2, with 7 positions matching TRBD1. This CDR3 is 14 amino acids long. The junction had 5 bases not matched to a gene; V was cut back by 2 bases and J by 5 bases. CDR1 and CDR2 from the germline V gene are MDHEN and SYDVKM. The CDR3 sequence: CASSLVTGTYGYTF. The CDR3 nucleotides are TGTGCCAGCAGTTTAGTGACAGGGACTTATGGCTACACCTTC.

V is TRBV3-1 (or the pseudogene TRBV3-2) and J is TRBJ2-5; D is ambiguous. Trimming took 2 bases from V and 2 from J, leaving 0 bases between them. This CDR3 contains 11 residues. CDR1 is LGHDT and CDR2 is YNNKEL in the germline V gene (reference sequence). The CDR3, as DNA: TGTGCCAGCAGCCAACAAGAGACCCAGTACTTC. Translated: CASSQQETQYF.

The CDR3, as DNA: TGTGCCAGTAGTATCCCACAGTCGAGAACTGAAGCTTTCTTT. Translated, it gives CASSIPQSRTEAFF. This chain uses TRBV19 with TRBJ1-1; D is unclear. The CDR3 is 14 residues long. Germline-derived CDR1 and CDR2 are LNHDA and SQIVND (reference sequence). Trimming pared 3 bases from V and 5 bases from J, leaving 13 bases between. The full variable domain, in which reference TRBV19 and TRBJ1-1 provide the parts outside the CDR3, is DGGITQSPKYLFRKEGQNVTLSCEQNLNHDAMYWYRQDPGQGLRLIYYSQIVNDFQKGDIAEGYSVSREKKESFPLTVTSAQKNPTAFYLCASSIPQSRTEAFFGQGTRLTVV.

This sequence joins TRBV7-9 and TRBJ2-5; D is uncertain. The CDR3 covers 13 residues. V was trimmed by 1 base and J by 3 bases, leaving 6 bases between them. Germline CDR1 reads SEHNR; CDR2 reads FQNEAQ (reference sequence). The CDR3: CASSLGLEETQYF. The CDR3 DNA reads TGTGCCAGCAGCTTAGGGCTGGAAGAGACCCAGTACTTC.

V and J are TRBV6-5 and TRBJ1-1; possibly TRBD1 for D (5 bases). Germline assignment: CDR1 MNHEY and CDR2 SVGAGI. With 5 bases removed from V and 11 bases from J, the gap between germline ends came to 21 bases. CDR3 length: 14 residues. CDR3 in DNA: TGTGCCAGCAGTCCCGGCGGGACGGCCCCTGGGGCTTTCTTT. Encoded protein: CASSPGGTAPGAFF.

CDR3 loop: CASSRAVGTGELFF. CDR3 DNA: TGTGCCAGCAGTAGAGCGGTTGGGACCGGGGAGCTGTTTTTT. The rearrangement links TRBV6-4 to TRBJ2-2, with D tentatively TRBD2 (5 bases). The V end lost 5 bases, the J end lost 5 bases, and 12 bases lay between the germline ends. The germline V gene has CDR1 MRHNA and CDR2 SNTAGT. The CDR3 loop spans 14 amino acids.

The rearrangement joins TRBV2 to TRBJ2-3, with D unclear. The CDR3 sequence is 11 residues long. Germline loops: CDR1 SNHLY, CDR2 FYNNEI. Trimming took off 5 bases at V and 2 bases at J, with 2 bases between the two ends. DNA for the CDR3: TGTGCCAGCAGTATCACAGATACGCAGTATTTT. Its translation: CASSITDTQYF. Filled out from reference TRBV2 and TRBJ2-3, the complete variable domain reads EPEVTQTPSHQVTQMGQEVILRCVPISNHLYFYWYRQILGQKVEFLVSFYNNEISEKSEIFDDQFSVERPDGSNFTLKIRSTKLEDSAMYFCASSITDTQYFGPGTRLTVL.